Shown below are 15 T cell receptor beta chains from a single sample sequenced in a study of cytomegalovirus exposure and HLA in healthy donors. A multiplex PCR was run with 60 Vbeta primers and 13 Jbeta primers. Data came from immunoSEQ multiplex PCR; TCRdb stores just in-frame clones and leaves some out. The data hold around 170,000 clones, with around 75% observed a single time. The sample comprised PBMCs. These receptors were taken from a man aged 35 to 55 in good health and CMV-seropositive.

The V call is TRBV5-6, the J call TRBJ2-5; TRBD1 agrees at 10 bases. The CDR3 contains 16 residues. The V segment lost 4 bases and the J segment 5 bases; nucleotides outside the gene matches: 11. The germline V gene encodes CDR1 SGHDT and CDR2 YYEEEE. CDR3 protein: CASSRTATGGPETQYF. CDR3 in DNA: TGTGCCAGCAGCCGGACGGCGACAGGGGGCCCTGAGACCCAGTACTTC.

The genes are TRBV5-5 and TRBJ1-5, with a weak D call TRBD1 (5 bases). The CDR3 extends over 15 amino acids. The germline V gene has CDR1 SGHKS and CDR2 YYEKEE (reference sequence). With 3 bases removed from V and 1 base from J, the gap between germline ends came to 11 bases. For the CDR3, the DNA is TGTGCCAGCAGCTCCGGGACTGGGAGCAATCAGCCCCAGCATTTT. Residues: CASSSGTGSNQPQHF.

The chain couples TRBV10-3 to TRBJ1-2; D unclear. Trimming shortened V by 2 bases and J by 8 bases, and 9 bases separated the two germline ends. The CDR3 covers 12 residues. The germline CDR1 and CDR2 sequences are ENHRY and SYGVKD. The CDR3 loop reads CAISEDQVGYTF. The DNA of the CDR3 is TGTGCCATCAGTGAGGACCAGGTCGGCTACACCTTC.

The rearrangement joins TRBV27 to TRBJ1-1; 9 bases are shared with TRBD1. CDR3 length: 13 residues. The ends lost 8 bases at V and 9 bases at J; junction bases unmatched: 10. Germline CDR1 MNHEY, CDR2 SMNVEV (reference sequence). CDR3 sequence (DNA): TGTGCCAGCTCCGGATTCGGGACAGGGAAAGCTTTCTTT. It codes for CASSGFGTGKAFF.

This clone was recorded once. The V call is TRBV9, the J call TRBJ1-1; 7 bases align to TRBD1. The CDR3 totals 14 residues. V gave up 8 bases and J gave up 2 bases; unmatched junction bases: 9. Germline V gene sequence: CDR1 SGDLS, CDR2 YYNGEE. The CDR3 sequence: CASKQGLHNTEAFF. The CDR3 DNA reads TGTGCCAGTAAACAGGGGTTACACAACACTGAAGCTTTCTTT.

The genes are TRBV4-3 and TRBJ2-5; weak D call: TRBD2 (6 bases). Trimming removed 4 bases at V and 2 bases at J, with 11 bases between. Germline assignment: CDR1 LGHNA and CDR2 YSLEER. This CDR3 spans 14 amino acids. The CDR3, as DNA: TGCGCCAGCAGCCCTACGGGACTTCAAGAGACCCAGTACTTC. Translation gives CASSPTGLQETQYF.

The chain employs TRBV7-8 and TRBJ1-4, with a tentative D call TRBD1 (5 bases). CDR3 size: 16 residues. Germline loops: CDR1 SGHVS, CDR2 FQNEAQ. Trimming pared 5 bases from V and 0 bases from J, leaving 13 bases between. The CDR3 spells CASSPWGRATNEKLFF. The CDR3 nucleotides are TGTGCCAGCAGCCCCTGGGGGAGGGCAACTAATGAAAAACTGTTTTTT. The complete variable domain, with remaining parts taken from reference TRBV7-8 and TRBJ1-4, reads GAGVSQSPRYKVAKRGQDVALRCDPISGHVSLFWYQQALGQGPEFLTYFQNEAQLDKSGLPSDRFFAERPEGSVSTLKIQRTQQEDSAVYLCASSPWGRATNEKLFFGSGTQLSVL.

This clone was seen a single time. V gene TRBV2 combines with J gene TRBJ2-7, with 8 nucleotides matching TRBD2. Germline CDR1 and CDR2: SNHLY and FYNNEI. V lost 7 bases, J lost 2 bases, and 10 bases stayed unmatched. The CDR3 spans 15 residues. Written as DNA, the CDR3 is TGTGCCAGCAACCGCAAAAGCGGGGGTCCCTACGAGCAGTACTTC. Its protein product is CASNRKSGGPYEQYF.

The V call is TRBV4-2, the J call TRBJ1-1, with TRBD1 as a possible D gene (5 bases). The V and J ends lost 0 bases and 9 bases respectively, with 14 bases between them. Germline V gene sequence: CDR1 LGHNA, CDR2 YNFKEQ. The CDR3 spans 14 residues. The DNA of the CDR3 is TGTGCCAGCAGCCAAGATCCCGTGGGGCCGAAAGCTTTCTTT. Translating gives CASSQDPVGPKAFF.

V and J are TRBV13 and TRBJ1-2, with D perhaps TRBD1 (5 bases). CDR1 is PRHDT, CDR2 FYEKMQ, per germline (reference sequence). The CDR3 loop spans 15 amino acids. V shed 1 base and J shed 12 bases, with 21 bases lying between them. DNA of the CDR3: TGTGCCAGCAGCTTAGAGGTACGGACAAGCCAGTTAGACACCTTC. Protein: CASSLEVRTSQLDTF.

The chain recombines TRBV9 with TRBJ2-7; D remains unclear. This CDR3 is built from 14 residues. Looked up from germline, CDR1 is SGDLS and CDR2 is YYNGEE. V lost 0 bases, J lost 2 bases, and 9 bases lay in between. CDR3 in amino acids: CASSVVAQAYEQYF. CDR3 DNA sequence: TGTGCCAGCAGCGTAGTGGCCCAAGCCTACGAGCAGTACTTC.

The chain is built from TRBV7-3 and TRBJ2-2; unclear D gene. V lost 6 bases, J lost 6 bases, and 8 bases lay in between. The CDR3 loop spans 12 amino acids. Per the germline V gene, CDR1 is SGHTA and CDR2 is FQGTGA. The CDR3 is CASSTPPGELFF. CDR3 nucleotide sequence: TGTGCCAGCAGTACTCCCCCCGGGGAGCTGTTTTTT.

The chain joins TRBV7-9 to TRBJ2-3, with a tentative D call TRBD1 (7 bases). V dropped 5 bases and J dropped 3 bases, with 12 bases sitting between them. Germline-derived CDR1 and CDR2 are SEHNR and FQNEAQ (reference sequence). The CDR3 covers 14 residues. The chain's CDR3 is CASSAGQYTDTQYF. The CDR3 coding sequence is TGTGCCAGCAGCGCGGGACAGTATACAGATACGCAGTATTTT.

The chain has TRBV10-3 and TRBJ2-7, with a possible D match to TRBD1 (5 bases). The CDR3 extends over 14 amino acids. Trimming pared 3 bases from V and 3 bases from J, leaving 12 bases between. The germline V gene encodes CDR1 ENHRY and CDR2 SYGVKD. CDR3 sequence: CAISDQGRGYEQYF. The DNA of the CDR3 is TGTGCCATCAGTGATCAGGGTAGGGGCTACGAGCAGTACTTC.

The chain carries TRBV7-9 and TRBJ2-1; 8 bases are a match to TRBD2. Germline V gives CDR1 SEHNR, CDR2 FQNEAQ (reference sequence). CDR3 size: 15 residues. V lost 1 base, J lost 3 bases, and 2 bases stayed unmatched. CDR3 sequence reads: CASSLGAGDYNEQFF. DNA for the CDR3: TGTGCCAGCAGCTTAGGAGCGGGGGACTACAATGAGCAGTTCTTC. The full variable domain, in which reference TRBV7-9 and TRBJ2-1 provide the parts outside the CDR3, is DTGVSQNPRHKITKRGQNVTFRCDPISEHNRLYWYRQTLGQGPEFLTYFQNEAQLEKSRLLSDRFSAERPKGSFSTLEIQRTEQGDSAMYLCASSLGAGDYNEQFFGPGTRLTVL.